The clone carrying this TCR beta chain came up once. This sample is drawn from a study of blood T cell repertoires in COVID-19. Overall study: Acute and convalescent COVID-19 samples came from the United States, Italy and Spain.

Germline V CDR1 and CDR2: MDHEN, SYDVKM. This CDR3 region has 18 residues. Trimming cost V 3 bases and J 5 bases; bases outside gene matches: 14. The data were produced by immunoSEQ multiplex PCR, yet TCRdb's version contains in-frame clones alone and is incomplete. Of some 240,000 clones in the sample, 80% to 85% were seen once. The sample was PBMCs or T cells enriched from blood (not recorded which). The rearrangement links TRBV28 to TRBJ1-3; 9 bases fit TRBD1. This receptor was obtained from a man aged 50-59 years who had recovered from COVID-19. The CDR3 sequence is CASSLAPGTGKLRNTIYF. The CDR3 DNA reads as TGTGCCAGCAGTTTGGCCCCTGGGACAGGGAAATTGAGAAACACCATATATTTT. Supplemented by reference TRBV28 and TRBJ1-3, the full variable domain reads DVKVTQSSRYLVKRTGEKVFLECVQDMDHENMFWYRQDPGLGLRLIYFSYDVKMKEKGDIPEGYSVSREKKERFSLILESASTNQTSMYLCASSLAPGTGKLRNTIYFGEGSWLTVV.